One sample yielded the 2 T cell receptor beta chains listed below, sequenced in a study of blood T cells in healthy people across ages (dated by TCRdb to 2013 to 2016). Receptor amplification or capture employed 5' RACE. The second PCR ran for about 6 to 11 cycles and used a J-beta primer mix along with a sample-barcoded 5' primer. The public reads were run again by TCRdb, first through fastp at Q25 and then through MiXCR, and only productive beta chains were kept. Each record represents a unique CDR3 protein, reported with the most common genes and DNA among its rows. Here the sample has fewer than 2,000,000 distinct CDR3 sequences; 35% to 50% occur a single time. The ten largest account for 20% to 25% of the sample. Material: blood. The receptors stem from a human donor in good health.

At least ten counts were recorded for this clonotype. The rearrangement links TRBV5-1 to TRBJ2-1, with unresolved D. V lost 0 bases and J 5 bases, leaving 6 bases between the germline ends. CDR3 length: 13 amino acids. The germline gives CDR1 SGHRS, CDR2 YFSETQ. CDR3 residues: CASSLGVDNEQFF. In DNA, the CDR3 is TGCGCCAGCAGCTTGGGGGTCGACAATGAGCAGTTCTTC.

Ten or more counts support this clonotype. The chain joins TRBV29-1 to TRBJ2-1; no firm D call. This CDR3 comprises 11 residues. Trimming took 4 bases from V and 5 from J, leaving 6 bases between them. In germline, CDR1 is SQVTM, CDR2 ANQGSEA. CDR3 DNA sequence: TGCAGCGTTGGGATAAACAATGAGCAGTTCTTC. It is translated as CSVGINNEQFF.